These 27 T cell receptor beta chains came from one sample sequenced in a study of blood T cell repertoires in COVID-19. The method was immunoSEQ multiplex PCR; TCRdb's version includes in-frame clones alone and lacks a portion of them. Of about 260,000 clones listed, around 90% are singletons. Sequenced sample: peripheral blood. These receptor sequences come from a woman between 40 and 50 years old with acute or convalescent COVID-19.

The CDR3 loop is CASSEGGYSGNTIYF. As DNA, the CDR3 is TGTGCCAGCAGTGAAGGCGGCTACTCTGGAAACACCATATATTTT. The J gene is TRBJ1-3, the V gene TRBV2; no reliable D call. CDR1 is SNHLY and CDR2 is FYNNEI in the germline V gene. This CDR3 has 15 residues. V was cut by 1 base and J by 0 bases, with 7 bases left in between.

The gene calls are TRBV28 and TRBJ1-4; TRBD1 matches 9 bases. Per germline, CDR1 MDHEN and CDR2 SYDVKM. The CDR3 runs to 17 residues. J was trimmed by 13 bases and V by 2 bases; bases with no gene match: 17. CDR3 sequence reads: CASSLPIRDRVSEGLFF. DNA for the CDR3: TGTGCCAGCAGTTTACCTATCCGGGACAGGGTATCGGAGGGACTGTTTTTT.

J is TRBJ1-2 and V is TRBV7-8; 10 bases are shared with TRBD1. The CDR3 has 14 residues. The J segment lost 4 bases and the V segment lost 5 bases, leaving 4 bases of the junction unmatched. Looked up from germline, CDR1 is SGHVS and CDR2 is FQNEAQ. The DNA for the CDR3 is TGTGCCAGCAGCGGGGGGACAGGGGCCTATGGCTACACCTTC. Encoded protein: CASSGGTGAYGYTF.

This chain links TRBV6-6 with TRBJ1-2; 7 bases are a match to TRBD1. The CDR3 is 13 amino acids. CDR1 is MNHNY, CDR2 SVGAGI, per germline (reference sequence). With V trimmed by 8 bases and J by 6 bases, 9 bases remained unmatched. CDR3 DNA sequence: TGTGCCAGCCTACGAAGGGGGCAGCATGGCTACACCTTC. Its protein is CASLRRGQHGYTF.

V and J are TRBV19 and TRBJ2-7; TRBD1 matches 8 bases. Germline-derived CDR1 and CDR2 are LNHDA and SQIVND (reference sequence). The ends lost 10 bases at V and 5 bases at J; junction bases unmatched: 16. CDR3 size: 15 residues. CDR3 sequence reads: CATPLGQGCQNEQYV. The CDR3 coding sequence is TGTGCCACTCCTCTTGGACAGGGCTGTCAGAACGAGCAGTACGTC.

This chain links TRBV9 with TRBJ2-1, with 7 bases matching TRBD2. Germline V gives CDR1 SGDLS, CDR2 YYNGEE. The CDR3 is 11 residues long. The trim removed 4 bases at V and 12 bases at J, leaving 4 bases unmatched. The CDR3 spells CASSSERGQFF. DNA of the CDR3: TGTGCCAGCAGCTCAGAGCGGGGGCAGTTCTTC.

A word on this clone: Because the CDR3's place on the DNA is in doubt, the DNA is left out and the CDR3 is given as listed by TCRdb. The CDR3 protein is CASSVAWGTAKYF. The V gene is TRBV9, the J gene TRBJ2-3; the listed D gene, TRBD1, was not tested against the DNA. Counting both end residues, the CDR3 totals 13 amino acids. Germline-derived CDR1 and CDR2 are SGDLS and YYNGEE.

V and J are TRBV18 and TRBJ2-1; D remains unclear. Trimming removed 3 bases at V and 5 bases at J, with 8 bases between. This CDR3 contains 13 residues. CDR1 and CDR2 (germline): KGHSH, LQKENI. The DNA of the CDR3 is TGTGCCAGCTCACCGGGCCCGGACAATGAGCAGTTCTTC. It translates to CASSPGPDNEQFF.

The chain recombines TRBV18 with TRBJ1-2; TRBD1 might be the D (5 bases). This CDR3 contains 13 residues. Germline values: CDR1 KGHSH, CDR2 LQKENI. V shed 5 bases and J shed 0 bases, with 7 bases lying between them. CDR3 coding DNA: TGTGCCAGCTCATCGACAGCTAACTATGGCTACACCTTC. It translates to CASSSTANYGYTF. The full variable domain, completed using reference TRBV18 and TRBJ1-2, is NAGVMQNPRHLVRRRGQEARLRCSPMKGHSHVYWYRQLPEEGLKFMVYLQKENIIDESGMPKERFSAEFPKEGPSILRIQQVVRGDSAAYFCASSSTANYGYTFGSGTRLTVV.

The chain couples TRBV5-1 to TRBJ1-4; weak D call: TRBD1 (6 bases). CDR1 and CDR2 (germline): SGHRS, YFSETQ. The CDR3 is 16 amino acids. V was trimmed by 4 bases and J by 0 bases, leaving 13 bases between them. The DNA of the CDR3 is TGCGCCAGCAGCAAGAGGGGACATTCAACTAATGAAAAACTGTTTTTT. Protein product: CASSKRGHSTNEKLFF.

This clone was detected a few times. In DNA form, the CDR3 reads TGCGCCAGCAGCTATGACAGGGGCGTGACTAATGAAAAACTGTTTTTT. It encodes CASSYDRGVTNEKLFF. The chain couples TRBV5-1 to TRBJ1-4, with 8 positions matching TRBD1. The CDR3 is made up of 16 amino acids. V lost 3 bases, J lost 2 bases, and 6 bases stayed unmatched. Germline values: CDR1 SGHRS, CDR2 YFSETQ.

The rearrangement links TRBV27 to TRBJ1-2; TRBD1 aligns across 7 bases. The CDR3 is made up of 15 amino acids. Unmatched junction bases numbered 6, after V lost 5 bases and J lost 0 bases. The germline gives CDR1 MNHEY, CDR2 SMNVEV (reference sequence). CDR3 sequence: CASSADRTSNYGYTF. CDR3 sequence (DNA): TGTGCCAGCAGTGCGGACAGGACCTCTAACTATGGCTACACCTTC.

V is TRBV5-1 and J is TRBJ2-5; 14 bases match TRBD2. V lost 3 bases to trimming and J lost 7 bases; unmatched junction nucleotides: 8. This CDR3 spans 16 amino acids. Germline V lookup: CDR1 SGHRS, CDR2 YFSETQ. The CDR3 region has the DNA TGCGCCAGCAGCTCGGGACTAGCGGGGGCCCCATCGACCCAGTACTTC. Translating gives CASSSGLAGAPSTQYF.

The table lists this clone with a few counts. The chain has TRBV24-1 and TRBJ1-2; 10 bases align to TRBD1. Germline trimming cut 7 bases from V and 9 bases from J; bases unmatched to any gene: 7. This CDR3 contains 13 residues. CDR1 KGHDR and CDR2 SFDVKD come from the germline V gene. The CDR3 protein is CATSEGQGDRYTF. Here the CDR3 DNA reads TGTGCCACCAGCGAAGGACAGGGGGACCGCTACACCTTC.

The CDR3 region is CASSLPGGTQYF. DNA of the CDR3: TGTGCCAGCAGTTTACCGGGGGGGACCCAGTACTTC. The chain carries TRBV27 and TRBJ2-5; 7 nucleotides line up with TRBD2. In germline, CDR1 is MNHEY, CDR2 SMNVEV (reference sequence). The J segment lost 7 bases and the V segment lost 2 bases, leaving 1 base of the junction unmatched. The CDR3 sequence is 12 residues long.

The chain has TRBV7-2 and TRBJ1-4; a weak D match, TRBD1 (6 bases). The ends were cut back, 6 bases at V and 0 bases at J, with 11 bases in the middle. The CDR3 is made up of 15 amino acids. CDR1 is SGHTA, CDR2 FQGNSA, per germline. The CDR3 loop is CASRRQAATNEKLFF. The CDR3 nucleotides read TGTGCCAGCAGGAGACAGGCCGCAACTAATGAAAAACTGTTTTTT.

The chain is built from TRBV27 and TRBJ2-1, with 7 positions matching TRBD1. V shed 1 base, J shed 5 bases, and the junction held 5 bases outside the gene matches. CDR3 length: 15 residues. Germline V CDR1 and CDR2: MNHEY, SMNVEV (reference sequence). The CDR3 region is CASSLFLDRNNEQFF. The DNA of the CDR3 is TGTGCCAGCAGTTTATTTTTGGACAGGAACAATGAGCAGTTCTTC.

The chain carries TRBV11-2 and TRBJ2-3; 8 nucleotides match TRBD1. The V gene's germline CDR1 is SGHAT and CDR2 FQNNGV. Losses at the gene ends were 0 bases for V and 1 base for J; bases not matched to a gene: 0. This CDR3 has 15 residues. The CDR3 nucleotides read TGTGCCAGCAGCTTAGAGGGACAGGGCACAGATACGCAGTATTTT. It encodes CASSLEGQGTDTQYF.

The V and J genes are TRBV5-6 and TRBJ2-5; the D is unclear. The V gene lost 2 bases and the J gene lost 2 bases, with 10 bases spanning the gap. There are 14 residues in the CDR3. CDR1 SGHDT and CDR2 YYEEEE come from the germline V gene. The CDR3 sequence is CASSLGSRQETQYF. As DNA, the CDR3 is TGTGCCAGCAGCTTAGGCTCGCGGCAAGAGACCCAGTACTTC.

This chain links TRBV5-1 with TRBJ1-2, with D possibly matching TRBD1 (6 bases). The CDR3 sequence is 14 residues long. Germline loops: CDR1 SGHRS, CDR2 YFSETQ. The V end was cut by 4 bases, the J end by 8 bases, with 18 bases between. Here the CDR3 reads CASSTMDGGRGYTF. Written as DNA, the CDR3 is TGCGCCAGCAGCACGATGGACGGGGGGCGAGGCTACACCTTC. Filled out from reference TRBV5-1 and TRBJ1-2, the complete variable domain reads KAGVTQTPRYLIKTRGQQVTLSCSPISGHRSVSWYQQTPGQGLQFLFEYFSETQRNKGNFPGRFSGRQFSNSRSEMNVSTLELGDSALYLCASSTMDGGRGYTFGSGTRLTVV.

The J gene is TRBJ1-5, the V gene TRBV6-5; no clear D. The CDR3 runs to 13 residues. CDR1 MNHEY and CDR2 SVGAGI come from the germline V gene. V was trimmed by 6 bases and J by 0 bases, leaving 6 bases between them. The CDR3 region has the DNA TGTGCCAGCAGGCGGGTTAGCAATCAGCCCCAGCATTTT. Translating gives CASRRVSNQPQHF.

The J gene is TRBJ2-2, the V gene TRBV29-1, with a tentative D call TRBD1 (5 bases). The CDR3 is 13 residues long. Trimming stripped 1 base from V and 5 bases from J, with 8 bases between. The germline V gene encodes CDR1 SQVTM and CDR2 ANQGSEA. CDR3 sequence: CSVEAGSTGELFF. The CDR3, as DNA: TGCAGCGTTGAAGCAGGGTCAACCGGGGAGCTGTTTTTT.

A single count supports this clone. CDR3 region: CASSNYYTSTDTQYF. DNA for the CDR3: TGTGCCAGCAGCAATTACTATACGAGCACAGATACGCAGTATTTT. This chain connects TRBV7-9 to TRBJ2-3; no reliable D call. V lost 5 bases, J lost 0 bases, and 12 bases lay in between. Germline V CDR1 and CDR2: SEHNR, FQNEAQ (reference sequence). The CDR3 length is 15 residues.

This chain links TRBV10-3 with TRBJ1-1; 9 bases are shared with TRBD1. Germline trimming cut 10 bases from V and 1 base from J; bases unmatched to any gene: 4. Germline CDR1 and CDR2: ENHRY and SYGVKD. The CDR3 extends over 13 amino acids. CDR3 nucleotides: TGTGCCACCAAGGGACAGGGGAACACTGAAGCTTTCTTT. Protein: CATKGQGNTEAFF.

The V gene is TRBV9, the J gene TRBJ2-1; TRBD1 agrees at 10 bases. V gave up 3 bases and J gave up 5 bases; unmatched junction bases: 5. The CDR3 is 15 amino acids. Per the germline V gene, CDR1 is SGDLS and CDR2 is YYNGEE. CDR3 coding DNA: TGTGCCAGCAGCGCCCTGGGGACAGGGGACAATGAGCAGTTCTTC. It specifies CASSALGTGDNEQFF.

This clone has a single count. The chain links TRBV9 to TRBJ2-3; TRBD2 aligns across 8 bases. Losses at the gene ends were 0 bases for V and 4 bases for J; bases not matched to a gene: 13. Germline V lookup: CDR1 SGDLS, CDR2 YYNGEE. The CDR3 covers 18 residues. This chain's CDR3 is CASSVVAGGRLSPDTQYF. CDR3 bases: TGTGCCAGCAGCGTAGTGGCGGGGGGCCGCCTCTCTCCAGATACGCAGTATTTT.

In nucleotides, the CDR3 is TGTGCCAGTAGCCGCGGACAGGTTCTGACTGCGTATGGCTACACCTTC. This sequence encodes CASSRGQVLTAYGYTF. The chain employs TRBV19 and TRBJ1-2, with TRBD1 matching over 7 bases. The CDR3 consists of 16 residues. Unmatched junction bases numbered 15, after V lost 6 bases and J lost 5 bases. CDR1 is LNHDA, CDR2 SQIVND, per germline (reference sequence). The variable domain in full, with the rest retrieved from reference TRBV19 and TRBJ1-2, is DGGITQSPKYLFRKEGQNVTLSCEQNLNHDAMYWYRQDPGQGLRLIYYSQIVNDFQKGDIAEGYSVSREKKESFPLTVTSAQKNPTAFYLCASSRGQVLTAYGYTFGSGTRLTVV.